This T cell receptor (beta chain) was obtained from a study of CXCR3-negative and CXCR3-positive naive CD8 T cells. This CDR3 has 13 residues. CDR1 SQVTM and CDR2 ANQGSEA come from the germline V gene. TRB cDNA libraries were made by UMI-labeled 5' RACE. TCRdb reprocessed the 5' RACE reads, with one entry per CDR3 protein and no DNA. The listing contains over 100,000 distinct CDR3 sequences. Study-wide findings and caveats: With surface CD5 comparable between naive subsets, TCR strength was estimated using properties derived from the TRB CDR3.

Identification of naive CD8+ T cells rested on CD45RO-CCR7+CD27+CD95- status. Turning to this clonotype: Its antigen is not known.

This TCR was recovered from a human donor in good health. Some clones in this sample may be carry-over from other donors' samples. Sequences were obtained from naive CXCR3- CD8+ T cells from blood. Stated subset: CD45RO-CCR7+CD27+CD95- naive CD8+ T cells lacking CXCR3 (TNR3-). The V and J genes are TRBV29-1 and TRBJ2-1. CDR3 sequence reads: CSVLFLGGNEQFF.